This T cell receptor beta chain came from a study of T-cell reconstitution after alpha-beta-depleted transplantation in children. Overall study findings and caveats: By about two months after transplant, alpha-beta T cells reportedly arose from several hundred graft clones that had expanded. There were some patients whose high TCRbeta diversity at day 60 came from surviving recipient T cells and thymic progenitors. Newly produced T cells mostly accounted for T-cell counts and diversity one year post-transplant.

On this clonotype itself: The antigen remains undetermined.

Unique molecular identifiers were incorporated when the TCRbeta library was constructed. One entry per CDR3 protein, called by TCRdb with MiXCR from the PCR reads. This table has about 980,000 distinct CDR3 sequences, 25% to 35% appearing once. The ends were cut back, 0 bases at V and 4 bases at J, with 10 bases in the middle. The CDR3 has 15 residues. The starting material was PBMCs, mostly from graft donor cells, obtained 360 days after TCRalphabeta/CD19-depleted stem cell transplant. The clonotype originates from a boy under two years old who had a stem cell transplant for SCID, so the T cells may come from the graft donor. The rearrangement links TRBV12-3 or TRBV12-4 to TRBJ1-3; no clear D gene. CDR3 DNA sequence: TGTGCCAGCAGTTTAGCCTTCTTGGGAGGAAACACCATATATTTT. Its translation is CASSLAFLGGNTIYF.